This passage covers 14 T cell receptor beta chains from one sample sequenced in a study of shared clonotypes between healthy human individuals (dated by TCRdb to the early 2020s). Library creation used the immunoSEQ multiplex PCR assay. TCRdb limited this immuneACCESS table to in-frame rearrangements with V and J called. A share of clones is missing; checked studies link under half to unresolved V genes, and the rest is unexplained. This sample holds more than 550,000 clones; 92% were observed only once. The ten most abundant clones make up 24% of the sample. CD8 naive samples were CD45RO-negative cells positively selected for CCR7, giving a CD45RA+CCR7+ population that excluded TemRA cells. Source material: naive CD8+ T cells sorted from blood. Reading the label with the study, this specimen's cell subset or site is: CD45RA+CCR7+. These receptors were obtained from a man aged 25-45 years in good health.

This clone was observed a handful of times. The gene calls are TRBV28 and TRBJ2-1; D is unresolved. The CDR3 is made up of 11 amino acids. Germline assignment: CDR1 MDHEN and CDR2 SYDVKM. The germline V and J ends were trimmed by 6 bases and 6 bases, with 6 bases remaining between them. The CDR3 sequence is CASSMTNEQFF. The DNA of the CDR3 is TGTGCCAGCAGCATGACCAATGAGCAGTTCTTC.

With regard to this clone: A far larger clone is one base from this, pointing to a likely read error. The rearrangement links TRBV4-3 to TRBJ1-1; D is uncertain. Germline assignment: CDR1 LGHNA and CDR2 YSLEER. Trimming removed 8 bases from V and 1 base from J, with 11 bases in between. The CDR3 runs 13 residues. The CDR3 reads CASCPQRNTEAFF. For the CDR3, the DNA is TGCGCCAGCTGCCCCCAACGGAACACTGAAGCTTTCTTT.

This chain links TRBV28 with TRBJ2-4, with TRBD2 as a possible D gene (5 bases). V was trimmed by 6 bases and J by 8 bases, leaving 17 bases between them. The CDR3 has 14 amino acids. The germline V gene has CDR1 MDHEN and CDR2 SYDVKM. Here the CDR3 DNA reads TGTGCCAGCAGATTCGGGCTAGCCTCTGACATTCAGTACTTC. Protein sequence: CASRFGLASDIQYF.

The chain joins TRBV11-2 to TRBJ2-7; D unresolved. Trimming left V 4 bases short and J 3 bases short, with 10 bases between. The CDR3 runs to 13 residues. From germline, CDR1 is SGHAT and CDR2 FQNNGV. The CDR3 coding sequence is TGTGCCAGCAGCTCCTTTTTCAGCTACGAGCAGTACTTC. This sequence encodes CASSSFFSYEQYF.

The rearrangement joins TRBV21-1 to TRBJ2-2; the table names TRBD1, a call not compared with the DNA. TRBV21-1 is listed as a pseudogene. This CDR3 spans 16 amino acids. CDR3 DNA sequence: TGTGCCAGCAGCTCCGGGACAGGGGCAAACACCGGGGAGCTGTTTTTT. Its translation: CASSSGTGANTGELFF.

The V gene is TRBV11-2, the J gene TRBJ2-7; possibly TRBD1 for D (5 bases). Trimming removed 4 bases from V and 4 bases from J, with 11 bases in between. This CDR3 comprises 13 residues. Germline V CDR1 and CDR2: SGHAT, FQNNGV. CDR3 amino acids: CASSWHRFYEQYF. The DNA of the CDR3 is TGTGCCAGCAGCTGGCACAGGTTTTACGAGCAGTACTTC. Supplemented by reference TRBV11-2 and TRBJ2-7, the full variable domain reads EAGVAQSPRYKIIEKRQSVAFWCNPISGHATLYWYQQILGQGPKLLIQFQNNGVVDDSQLPKDRFSAERLKGVDSTLKIQPAKLEDSAVYLCASSWHRFYEQYFGPGTRLTVT.

The chain uses TRBV27 and TRBJ2-1; tentative D call: TRBD2 (5 bases). Trimming removed 6 bases from V and 10 bases from J, with 13 bases in between. The CDR3 has 12 amino acids. Germline values: CDR1 MNHEY, CDR2 SMNVEV (reference sequence). The CDR3 DNA is TGTGCCAGCAGCCGACTGACGGGGGAGCAGTTCTTC. Its protein is CASSRLTGEQFF.

The chain links TRBV9 to TRBJ2-3; 11 nucleotides line up with TRBD1. J was trimmed by 4 bases and V by 3 bases; bases with no gene match: 7. The CDR3 is made up of 16 amino acids. Looked up from germline, CDR1 is SGDLS and CDR2 is YYNGEE. This CDR3 is CASSATGTGGPDTQYF. CDR3 bases: TGTGCCAGCAGCGCAACCGGGACAGGGGGGCCAGATACGCAGTATTTT. The complete variable domain, with remaining parts taken from reference TRBV9 and TRBJ2-3, reads DSGVTQTPKHLITATGQRVTLRCSPRSGDLSVYWYQQSLDQGLQFLIQYYNGEERAKGNILERFSAQQFPDLHSELNLSSLELGDSALYFCASSATGTGGPDTQYFGPGTRLTVL.

The V gene is TRBV7-8, the J gene TRBJ2-7, with no clear D. The germline CDR1 and CDR2 sequences are SGHVS and FQNEAQ. Trimming removed 5 bases at V and 0 bases at J, with 11 bases between. This CDR3 has 14 amino acids. The chain's CDR3 is CASSQDPSSYEQYF. The CDR3 nucleotides are TGTGCCAGCAGCCAGGACCCGAGCTCCTACGAGCAGTACTTC. Variable domain in full (rest from reference TRBV7-8 and TRBJ2-7): GAGVSQSPRYKVAKRGQDVALRCDPISGHVSLFWYQQALGQGPEFLTYFQNEAQLDKSGLPSDRFFAERPEGSVSTLKIQRTQQEDSAVYLCASSQDPSSYEQYFGPGTRLTVT.

J is TRBJ2-5 and V is TRBV7-8; D ambiguous. Germline values: CDR1 SGHVS, CDR2 FQNEAQ. With 0 bases removed from V and 2 bases from J, the gap between germline ends came to 13 bases. CDR3 size: 16 residues. CDR3 DNA sequence: TGTGCCAGCAGCTTAGCGAGGTTACCTGCACAAGAGACCCAGTACTTC. This codes for CASSLARLPAQETQYF.

The table lists this clone with a few counts. The chain links TRBV6-1 to TRBJ2-1; 9 positions agree with TRBD2. CDR3 length: 15 residues. Unmatched junction bases numbered 7, after V lost 7 bases and J lost 3 bases. Per germline, CDR1 MNHNS and CDR2 SASEGT. In DNA, the CDR3 is TGTGCCAGCACCCCCAGAGCGGGAGGCTACAATGAGCAGTTCTTC. It codes for CASTPRAGGYNEQFF.

J is TRBJ1-1 and V is TRBV13; D is possibly TRBD1 (5 bases). Trimming took off 6 bases at V and 4 bases at J, with 15 bases between the two ends. Germline V gene sequence: CDR1 PRHDT, CDR2 FYEKMQ (reference sequence). The CDR3 loop spans 14 amino acids. The CDR3 nucleotides read TGTGCCAGCAGTTTCTCGGGGGGTATCACTGAAGCTTTCTTT. The encoded protein is CASSFSGGITEAFF.

The chain has TRBV27 and TRBJ2-2; D ambiguous. This CDR3 has 18 amino acids. The ends were cut back, 3 bases at V and 4 bases at J, with 21 bases in the middle. Germline CDR1 reads MNHEY; CDR2 reads SMNVEV (reference sequence). The CDR3 loop is CASSFLNTGSQITGELFF. CDR3 sequence (DNA): TGTGCCAGCAGTTTCCTCAACACCGGGTCCCAAATCACCGGGGAGCTGTTTTTT.

The rearrangement links TRBV7-9 to TRBJ2-1; D may be TRBD1 (6 bases). This CDR3 is 17 amino acids long. Trimming took 5 bases from V and 4 from J, leaving 21 bases between them. Germline CDR1 reads SEHNR; CDR2 reads FQNEAQ (reference sequence). CDR3 in amino acids: CASSPGRGTARYNEQFF. CDR3 sequence (DNA): TGTGCCAGCAGCCCGGGTAGGGGGACCGCACGGTACAATGAGCAGTTCTTC.